The source of this T cell receptor beta chain is a study of human T cells and chemical hapten exposure (dated by TCRdb to about 2021). Study-wide context: For sensitization, 2% DPC in acetone was applied to a 2 cm by 2 cm area of upper inner arm skin. Throughout the study period of roughly five months, patients also received therapeutic DPC doses to the scalp every week. Blood samples were taken from patients before sensitization (week 0) and then at 2, 6 and about 24 weeks after DPC sensitization. Alopecia areata with under or over 50% scalp involvement, alopecia totalis and alopecia universalis were represented in the patient cohort, which was mostly female. Patch testing was done on the upper back using Finn chambers containing 0.01% DPC, and results were scored after 6 days according to International Contact Dermatitis Research Group standards. The libraries were sequenced as a pool, and the TCR yield per sample differed mostly because of small variations in library volumes within the pool. Peripheral blood TCR repertoire changes were tracked in vivo in alopecia patients during primary and secondary sensitization to the hapten diphenylcyclopropenone (DPC). For TCR sequencing, blood came from 25 to 35 alopecia patients at anywhere from one to four time points (pre-sensitization, 2, 6 and 24 weeks).

The sample's time point, from its label and the paper: patch test 1, 2 weeks after DPC sensitization. What the treatment or condition label conveys for this sample: therapeutic diphenylcyclopropenone sensitization with weekly scalp DPC. Blood at each patch-test visit was drawn before the patch test was applied. Eligible patients were aged 18 to 70, diagnosed with alopecia, deemed suitable for DPC therapy, and excluded if pregnant. Total RNA was isolated from unfractionated whole blood collected in Tempus Blood RNA tubes. Paper-wide results and their limitations: Patch test score was positively correlated with the number of PT1 expanded TCRs, with significance at thresholds 8, 16 and 32 but not at 4. After repeated subsampling, the strength of the expansion versus patch-test correlation and the threshold at which it became significant changed. No change with DPC sensitization was found in the number of TCRs above 1 in 1000 frequency, and no evidence of global repertoire structure alterations was found. Expanded TCRs formed significantly more large CDR3 similarity clusters than pre-sensitization or healthy control sets, consistent with antigen-driven responses. Because every patient had alopecia, a presumed autoimmune disease, the patients' immune response might differ from that of healthy individuals.

Library method: RACE. TCRdb records NextSeq 500 as the sequencer. Library preparation attached unique molecular identifiers to individual cDNA molecules for quantitative, reproducible TCR counting. Each blood RNA sample was used to sequence both TCR alpha and TCR beta chains. The authors' analysis ran thus. The median number of TCRs per sample was 95,638, ranging from about 20,000 to 750,000. V, J and CDR3 annotation of the TCR reads was carried out using the Decombinator software suite. For the PS versus PT1 abundance plots, all samples were subsampled to the same number of TCRs (28,000). TCRs were defined as expanded if absent before sensitization and observed at least eight times at the 2-week time point. Clones were called with MiXCR by TCRdb after fastp trimmed the public reads at Q25, and only in-frame beta chains were retained. Under each unique CDR3 protein, matching rows form one entry showing the most common genes and DNA. The V and J calls were determined by TCRdb, not by the authors. The sample contains about 80,000 distinct CDR3 sequences, about a tenth of them found a single time. Roughly 1.5% of the sample belongs to the ten largest clones.

For this chain, trimming is 0 bases at the V end and 5 bases at the J end, and the number of junction bases without a gene match is 2. From the cysteine through the phenylalanine, the CDR3 covers 14 amino acids. Only the CDR3 region is kept as DNA, spanning 42 bases read in frame from base 1. CDR1 and CDR2 were assigned from the germline V gene as SGHRS and YFSETQ. With regard to this clonotype: What antigen it recognizes has not been identified. It has no much larger one-base neighbor in the sample; base qualities were not kept.

Sequencing used whole blood, obtained in connection with sensitization to the hapten diphenylcyclopropenone (DPC). The origin of this receptor is a woman aged 45-60 years with alopecia areata. Some clones in this sample may be carry-over from other donors' samples. The rearranged chain carries TRBV5-1 and TRBJ2-1, with TRBD2 matching 7 junction bases. At the DNA level, the sequence is TGCGCCAGCAGCTTGGGACTAGCCAACAATGAGCAGTTCTTC. Its amino acids are CASSLGLANNEQFF.